The clone carrying this T cell receptor beta chain was recorded at least ten times. Its antigen is as yet unknown. TCRdb recomputed calls from the RT-PCR reads with MiXCR, one row per CDR3 protein. Among approximately 500,000 distinct CDR3 sequences listed, 10% to 15% were seen once. The sample is drawn from a study of response to subunit inactivated influenza vaccine. General study results and limits: Authors proposed each seasonal influenza vaccination draws in few new T cells.

The source material was PBMCs from blood, sampled 40 to 50 days after vaccination. This clonotype originated in a man aged 50-59 years who received an inactivated influenza vaccine.

CDR3 sequence (DNA): TGCAGCGTTGGCGCGGGGGGTTTGAACACTGAAGCTTTCTTT. Protein sequence: CSVGAGGLNTEAFF. The J gene is TRBJ1-1, the V gene TRBV29-1; TRBD1 is a possible D gene (5 bases). The CDR3 loop spans 14 amino acids. V lost 4 bases and J lost 0, with 12 bases in between. CDR1 and CDR2 from the germline V gene are SQVTM and ANQGSEA.